Given below is one T cell receptor (beta chain) in context. The antigen this receptor binds is unknown. One base away there is no much larger clone; base qualities are not given. Libraries were prepared through 5' RACE. The sequencing machine was an Illumina HiSeq 2500. The second PCR ran for about 7 to 11 cycles and used a J-beta primer mix along with a sample-barcoded 5' primer. Each TCR beta cDNA molecule received a unique molecular identifier from a template-switch 5' adaptor carrying 12 random nucleotides. Each sample yielded at least 2.5 million CDR3-containing paired-end reads. All of the RNA was converted into first-strand cDNA using the Mint cDNA synthesis kit, with a TRBC-specific oligonucleotide serving as the primer. Following uracil-DNA glycosylase treatment, all cDNA underwent a first 18-cycle PCR with the universal primers M1SS and BC2_uni_R. In the source study's methods: Each sample was normalized by randomly selecting 1 million high-quality reads, each carrying a distinct molecular identifier. Instead of being binned into consensus sequences, reads with shared molecular identifiers were discarded. MiTCR, run with a Q25 quality threshold and the strictest error-elimination algorithm, handled CDR3 identification, clonotype clustering and error correction. A nonparametric unseen species model using Euler transformation provided a lower-bound estimate of total TCR beta diversity. The public reads were reanalyzed by TCRdb: fastp trimming at Q25, MiXCR alignment, in-frame beta chains only. Merged by CDR3 protein, the rows form single entries marked with the most common genes and DNA. V and J calls and clone size were set by TCRdb, not the authors. Here the sample has about 2 million distinct CDR3 sequences; 49% occur a single time. Together, the top ten hold more than 2% of the sample.

The CDR3 measures 14 amino acids from cysteine to phenylalanine. Just CDR3 DNA is preserved here, 42 bases in frame from base 1. Between the V and J ends, shortened by 1 base and 10 bases respectively, the junction contains 16 bases. Based on the germline V gene, the CDR1 and CDR2 sequences are MNHNS and SASEGT. The 40 or so donors, aged roughly 6 to 90 years, were systemically healthy Caucasian individuals from Russia. Each donor gave around 9.5 milliliters of peripheral blood, collected into EDTA-treated Vacutainer tubes. Ficoll-Paque density-gradient centrifugation was used to isolate PBMCs, with at least 6.5 million obtained per sample. Trizol reagent was used to extract total RNA from PBMCs, with at least 6 micrograms per sample. For every donor, an aliquot of PBMCs went through flow cytometry to measure the percentages of naive CD45RAhigh/CD27high T cells. The record originates from a study of blood T cells in healthy people across ages (dated by TCRdb to between 2014 and 2017). Some background on the complete study: In model experiments, template switching captured roughly one uniquely barcoded TCR beta cDNA molecule for every two T cells. To track age-related changes in TCR beta repertoire diversity, the study relied on deep sequencing normalized with unique cDNA molecular identifiers. Four age groups were formed from the donors: young (average around 15 years), middle-aged (around 39), aged (roughly 58) and long-lived (around 82). Donors of different ages were randomly distributed across sequencing lanes to avoid experimental bias. For two donors (one aged 18 to 30 and one aged 80 or older), the study analyzed two additional independent replicas of 1 million unique cDNA reads from the same blood draw. The full study reports these points: The percentage of naive T cells measured by flow cytometry correlated strongly with observed TCR beta diversity. Compared with the aged group, more naive CD4+ T cells, fewer expanded clones and increased TCR diversity were shown by the long-lived group, suggesting age selection. As age increased, observed TCR beta diversity per million T cells dropped in a roughly linear way, and a significant reduction was already evident by age about 40. Estimates of total diversity from one million sequenced T cells were regarded as lower bounds and underestimates. Bulk unsorted PBMC profiling prevented conclusive comparison of naive and antigen-experienced compartments. The CMV infection status of donors was not known, potentially confounding age-related changes in expanded clonotypes.

What was sequenced was blood. This sequence uses TRBV6-1 and TRBJ1-1, with TRBD1 tentatively as D gene (6 bases match). The clonotype comes from a woman aged 40 to 50 in good health. The DNA sequence reads TGTGCCAGCAGTGAAGAATTGGGGGCGCGTGCAGCTTTCTTT. This translates into CASSEELGARAAFF.